Detailed here is one T cell receptor beta chain. Its antigen is currently unknown. The sample comes from a study of OX40 agonist ivuxolimab in advanced cancers. Study information: The patients received agonistic anti-OX40 (CD134) antibody ivuxolimab. Study results and caveats: Expanded clones tended on average to be more numerous among CD8+ T cells than CD4+. Among the nonresponders, some also had low normalized T-cell clonal expansion.

The table came from immunoSEQ multiplex PCR; TCRdb's copy has only in-frame clones and leaves some out. Of some 52,000 clones in the sample, roughly 91% were seen once. The CDR3 runs to 13 residues. V dropped 5 bases and J dropped 2 bases, with 10 bases sitting between them. Germline lookup yields CDR1 LNHDA and CDR2 SQIVND (reference sequence). The sequence was obtained from an adult with an advanced solid tumor such as melanoma, head and neck, liver or kidney cancer. The source was CD4+ or CD8+ T cells sorted from blood, collected in a trial of the OX40 agonist ivuxolimab. This chain joins TRBV19 and TRBJ2-7, with D tentatively TRBD2 (6 bases). CDR3 sequence reads: CASSSGLTYEQYF. Written as DNA, the CDR3 is TGTGCCAGTAGTTCGGGACTGACCTACGAGCAGTACTTC.